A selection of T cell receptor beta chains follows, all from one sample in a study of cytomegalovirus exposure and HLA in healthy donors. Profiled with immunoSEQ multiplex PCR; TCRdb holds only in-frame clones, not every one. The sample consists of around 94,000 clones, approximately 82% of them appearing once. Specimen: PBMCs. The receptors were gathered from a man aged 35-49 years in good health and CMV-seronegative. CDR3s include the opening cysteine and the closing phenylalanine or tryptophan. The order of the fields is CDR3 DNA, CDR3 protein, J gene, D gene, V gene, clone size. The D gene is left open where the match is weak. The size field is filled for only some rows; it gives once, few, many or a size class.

DNA: TGTGCCAGCAGCTTAGGGGGAGTGGGGAATCAGCCCCAGCATTTT
CDR3: CASSLGGVGNQPQHF
J: TRBJ1-5
D: .
V: TRBV7-9
size: .

DNA: TGTGCCAGTACCGATGGGGGACTAAGCAATCAGCCCCAGCATTTT
CDR3: CASTDGGLSNQPQHF
J: TRBJ1-5
D: .
V: TRBV19
size: once

DNA: TGTGCCAGCAGCTTGGTTGGTAACACTAAAGAGACCCAGTACTTC
CDR3: CASSLVGNTKETQYF
J: TRBJ2-5
D: .
V: TRBV5-6
size: .

DNA: TGTGCTAGTGGCCCGACCTATTACCAGGGCGGCAATCAGCCCCAGCATTTT
CDR3: CASGPTYYQGGNQPQHF
J: TRBJ1-5
D: .
V: TRBV12-5
size: .

DNA: TGTGCCAGCAGCGGACCGGGGATCCTGAACACTGAAGCTTTCTTT
CDR3: CASSGPGILNTEAFF
J: TRBJ1-1
D: .
V: TRBV5-4
size: .

DNA: TGTGCCAGCAGCGTAGATCAGGGGGGTAGGGCTTTCTTT
CDR3: CASSVDQGGRAFF
J: TRBJ1-1
D: TRBD1
V: TRBV9
size: .

DNA: TGTGCCAGCAGCTTGGTTAACAGGGCGGACTATGGCTACACCTTC
CDR3: CASSLVNRADYGYTF
J: TRBJ1-2
D: .
V: TRBV5-5
size: once

DNA: TGCGCCAGCAGCACCCACCGGGACAGGGTACGCGAGCAGTACTTC
CDR3: CASSTHRDRVREQYF
J: TRBJ2-7
D: TRBD1
V: TRBV10-1
size: .

DNA: TGTGCCAGTATGGCGGGGGGCACTGAAGCTTTCTTT
CDR3: CASMAGGTEAFF
J: TRBJ1-1
D: .
V: TRBV19
size: few

DNA: TGTGCCAGCAGCTCCCGGGACACAGCCTACGAGCAGTACTTC
CDR3: CASSSRDTAYEQYF
J: TRBJ2-7
D: .
V: TRBV11-3
size: .